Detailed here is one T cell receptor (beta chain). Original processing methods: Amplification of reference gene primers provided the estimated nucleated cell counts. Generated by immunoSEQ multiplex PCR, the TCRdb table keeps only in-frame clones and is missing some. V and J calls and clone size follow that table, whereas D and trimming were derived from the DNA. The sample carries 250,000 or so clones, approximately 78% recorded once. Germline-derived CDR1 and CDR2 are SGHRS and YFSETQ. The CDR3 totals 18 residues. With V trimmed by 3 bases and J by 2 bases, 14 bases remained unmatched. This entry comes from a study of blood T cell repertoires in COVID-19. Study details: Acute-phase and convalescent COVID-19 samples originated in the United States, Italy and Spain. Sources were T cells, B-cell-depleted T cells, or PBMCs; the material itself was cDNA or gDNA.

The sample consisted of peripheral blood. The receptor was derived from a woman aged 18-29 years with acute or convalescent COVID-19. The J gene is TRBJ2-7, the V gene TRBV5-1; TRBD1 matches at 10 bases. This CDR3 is CASSWAGTGVIETYEQYF. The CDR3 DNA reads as TGCGCCAGCAGCTGGGCCGGGACAGGGGTAATTGAGACCTACGAGCAGTACTTC. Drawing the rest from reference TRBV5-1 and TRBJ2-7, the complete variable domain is KAGVTQTPRYLIKTRGQQVTLSCSPISGHRSVSWYQQTPGQGLQFLFEYFSETQRNKGNFPGRFSGRQFSNSRSEMNVSTLELGDSALYLCASSWAGTGVIETYEQYFGPGTRLTVT.